These T cell receptor beta chains were read from a single sample in a study of OX40 agonist ivuxolimab in advanced cancers. Assay: immunoSEQ multiplex PCR; the TCRdb copy retains only in-frame clones and omits some. The sample has approximately 32,000 clones, approximately 88% seen once. Sequencing was performed on CD4+ or CD8+ T cells sorted from blood, taken in a trial of the OX40 agonist ivuxolimab. These TCRs come from an adult with an advanced solid tumor such as melanoma, head and neck, liver or kidney cancer. Both conserved end residues are part of each CDR3. Fields, in order: J gene, V gene, D gene, clone size, CDR3 DNA, CDR3 protein. A D gene is named only where the DNA matches it firmly. Part of the rows lack a size; the others show once, few, many or a class for expanded clones.

>TRBJ1-4|TRBV18|.|.
TGTGCCAGCTCAGCCCACCCGGGGGCAACTAATGAAAAACTGTTTTTT
CASSAHPGATNEKLFF
>TRBJ2-7|TRBV5-6|TRBD2|.
TGTGCCAGCAGCTCTCTAGCGGACTCCTCCTACGAGCAGTACTTC
CASSSLADSSYEQYF
>TRBJ2-7|TRBV6-5|TRBD1|once
TGTGCCAGCAGGGACAGGGGCTACGAGCAGTACTTC
CASRDRGYEQYF
>TRBJ1-5|TRBV7-9|.|.
TGTGCCAGCAGCTTAGCTGGGGGCGAGCCCCAGCATTTT
CASSLAGGEPQHF
>TRBJ1-5|TRBV4-1|.|.
TGCGCCAGCAGCCACGTAATCAATCAGCCCCAGCATTTT
CASSHVINQPQHF
>TRBJ2-7|TRBV2|.|.
TGTGCCAGCTCCTACTACGAGCAGTACTTC
CASSYYEQYF
>TRBJ1-4|TRBV19|.|.
TGTGCCAGCGGGTCACGGGAAAAACTGTTTTTT
CASGSREKLFF
>TRBJ2-3|TRBV28|TRBD2|.
TGTGCCAGCAGTCTCAACCCAGGACTAGCGGGAGTAGTAGATACGCAGTATTTT
CASSLNPGLAGVVDTQYF
>TRBJ2-1|TRBV27|TRBD2|.
TGTGCCAGCAGTTTGTCCCGACTGCTAGCGGACGAATACAATGAGCAGTTCTTC
CASSLSRLLADEYNEQFF
>TRBJ2-5|TRBV5-6|.|.
TGTGCCAGCAGCTTGGACAGGCAAGAGACCCAGTACTTC
CASSLDRQETQYF
>TRBJ1-1|TRBV28|TRBD1|.
TGTGCCAGCAGACCGACAGGGTGGACTGAAGCTTTCTTT
CASRPTGWTEAFF
>TRBJ2-7|TRBV28|.|once
TGTGCCAGCAGCCGCAGCCCAGGCATCTCCTACGAGCAGTACTTC
CASSRSPGISYEQYF
>TRBJ2-7|TRBV7-9|TRBD2|.
TGTGCCAGCAGCAGCGGGGGGCTAACCTACGAGCAGTACTTC
CASSSGGLTYEQYF
>TRBJ2-2|TRBV6-1|.|.
TGTGCCAGCAGTGGACACAAGGGGTTCGGCACCGGGGAGCTGTTTTTT
CASSGHKGFGTGELFF
>TRBJ2-3|TRBV10-1|TRBD2|.
TGCGCCAGCGCCCCGGGACTAGCGGACACAGATACGCAGTATTTT
CASAPGLADTDTQYF
>TRBJ2-7|TRBV7-8|.|.
TGTGCCAGCAGCCCCGGTGGGGTAGCGGATTACGAGCAGTACTTC
CASSPGGVADYEQYF
>TRBJ2-1|TRBV11-2|TRBD2|.
TGTGCCAGCAGCTTAGTAGTAGCGGGGTCTCACAATGAGCAGTTCTTC
CASSLVVAGSHNEQFF
>TRBJ1-6|TRBV7-9|.|.
TGTGCCAGCAACTTCGACAGTGATTCACCCCTCCACTTT
CASNFDSDSPLHF
>TRBJ2-5|TRBV7-8|.|.
TGTGCCAGCAGCGCATTAGAGTACCAAGAGACCCAGTACTTC
CASSALEYQETQYF
>TRBJ2-5|TRBV5-1|TRBD1|.
TGCGCCAGCAGCTTCGCCGGGACAGAAGAGACCCAGTACTTC
CASSFAGTEETQYF
>TRBJ2-3|TRBV2|.|.
TGTGCCAGCAGTGCCAGGGCCTCTCGCACAGATACGCAGTATTTT
CASSARASRTDTQYF
>TRBJ1-2|TRBV9|.|.
TGTGCCAGCACCAAAGATGGGGGAGGCTATGGCTACACCTTC
CASTKDGGGYGYTF
>TRBJ2-3|TRBV9|TRBD2|.
TGTGCCAGCAGCGTAACTAGCGGGGGGGCCCGGGCAGATACGCAGTATTTT
CASSVTSGGARADTQYF
>TRBJ2-3|TRBV7-9|.|few
TGTGCCAGCAGTTCCTCGGGACAACTCACAGATACGCAGTATTTT
CASSSSGQLTDTQYF
>TRBJ1-4|TRBV4-1|.|few
TGCGCCAGCAGCCAAGAAAACAGTATTAGAGCTAATGAAAAACTGTTTTTT
CASSQENSIRANEKLFF
>TRBJ2-7|TRBV13|TRBD2|.
TGTGCCAGCAGCTTAGGCCTGTCTAGCGGGAGTAGCGAGCAGTACTTC
CASSLGLSSGSSEQYF
>TRBJ2-2|TRBV6-5|.|.
TGTGCCAGCAGTTATTCCACAGGGAACAGAGGGGAGCTGTTTTTT
CASSYSTGNRGELFF
>TRBJ2-7|TRBV5-5|TRBD1|.
TGTGCCAGCAGCTTCGTAGGACAGGGGTACGAGCAGTACTTC
CASSFVGQGYEQYF
>TRBJ2-7|TRBV2|.|.
TGTGCCAGCAGTGAGCTAGCGACGTCCTACGAGCAGTACTTC
CASSELATSYEQYF
>TRBJ1-1|TRBV5-4|.|.
TGTGCCAGCAGTTCCTCAGGGTACACTGAAGCTTTCTTT
CASSSSGYTEAFF
>TRBJ2-1|TRBV19|TRBD2|.
TGTGCCAGTGCCCGAGCGGGAGGGACCTACAATGAGCAGTTCTTC
CASARAGGTYNEQFF
>TRBJ1-1|TRBV6-5|.|.
TGTGCCAGCAGTATCGGGAACACTGAAGCTTTCTTT
CASSIGNTEAFF
>TRBJ1-2|TRBV27|TRBD1|.
TGTGCCAGCAGTCCCCTAGGACAGGGGGCAGACTATGGCTACACCTTC
CASSPLGQGADYGYTF
>TRBJ2-7|TRBV19|TRBD1|.
TGTGCCAGTAGTTCCGGGACAGGTGGTTACGAGCAGTACTTC
CASSSGTGGYEQYF
>TRBJ2-1|TRBV7-6|TRBD1|.
TGTGCCAGCAGCTTAGTGGAGACAGGGGCCTACAATGAGCAGTTCTTC
CASSLVETGAYNEQFF
>TRBJ1-1|TRBV15|.|few
TGTGCCACCAGCAGAGATCTGCCAGGTTACACTGAAGCTTTCTTT
CATSRDLPGYTEAFF
>TRBJ2-5|TRBV6-1|.|.
TGTGCCAGCAGTGAAGCGGTAGAGGCCCCCTCGTTGGGAGAGCAGTACTTC
CASSEAVEAPSLGEQYF
>TRBJ2-1|TRBV6-9|.|.
TGTGCCAGCAGTTTTGGGACCTACAATGAGCAGTTCTTC
CASSFGTYNEQFF
>TRBJ1-5|TRBV5-8|.|.
TGTGCCAGCAGCTTGGGATCGACGGAACCCCAGCATTTT
CASSLGSTEPQHF
>TRBJ2-1|TRBV6-6|.|.
TGTGCCAGCAGCCAGGGGGACTGGGATGAGCAGTTCTTC
CASSQGDWDEQFF
>TRBJ1-5|TRBV7-6|.|.
TGTGCCAGCAGCTTAGAGGCAGGTCTGAGCAATCAGCCCCAGCATTTT
CASSLEAGLSNQPQHF
>TRBJ1-6|TRBV30|.|.
TGTGCCTGGAGTTCCCTCCTCGGGTCCTATAATTCACCCCTCCACTTT
CAWSSLLGSYNSPLHF
>TRBJ2-2|TRBV9|.|.
TGTGCCAGCAGCCCTAGGGACAAGAACACCGGGGAGCTGTTTTTT
CASSPRDKNTGELFF
>TRBJ2-6|TRBV6-5|.|once
TGTGCCAGCAGTGCCACAGGAGATGGGGCCAACGTCCTGACTTTC
CASSATGDGANVLTF
>TRBJ1-1|TRBV25-1|.|once
TGTGCCAGCAGTGGAGGCCCTATCGGGGTAGGGAACACTGAAGCTTTCTTT
CASSGGPIGVGNTEAFF
>TRBJ2-7|TRBV27|.|once
TGTGCCAGCAGTTTCCGGGGAAGCTCCTACGAGCAGTACTTC
CASSFRGSSYEQYF